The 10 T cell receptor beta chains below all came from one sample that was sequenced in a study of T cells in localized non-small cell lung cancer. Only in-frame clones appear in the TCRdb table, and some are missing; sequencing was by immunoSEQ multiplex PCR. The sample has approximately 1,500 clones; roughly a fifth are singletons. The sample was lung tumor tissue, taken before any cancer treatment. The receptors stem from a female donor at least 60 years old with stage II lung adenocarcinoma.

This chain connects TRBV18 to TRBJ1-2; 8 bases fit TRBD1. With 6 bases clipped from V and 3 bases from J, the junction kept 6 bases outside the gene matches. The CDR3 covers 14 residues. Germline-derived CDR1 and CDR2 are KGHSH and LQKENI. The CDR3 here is CASSPGQAYYGYTF. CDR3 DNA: TGTGCCAGCTCCCCGGGACAGGCCTACTATGGCTACACCTTC.

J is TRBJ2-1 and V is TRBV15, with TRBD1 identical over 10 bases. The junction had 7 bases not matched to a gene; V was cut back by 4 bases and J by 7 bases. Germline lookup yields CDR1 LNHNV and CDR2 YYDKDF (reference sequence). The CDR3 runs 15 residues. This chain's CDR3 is CATSNRDRGQNEQFF. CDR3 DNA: TGTGCCACCAGCAACCGGGACAGGGGACAGAATGAGCAGTTCTTC.

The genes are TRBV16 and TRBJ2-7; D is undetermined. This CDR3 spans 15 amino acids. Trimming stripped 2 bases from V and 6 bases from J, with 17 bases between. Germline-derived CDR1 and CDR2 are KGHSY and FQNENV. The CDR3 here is CASSQIRPLGSEQYF. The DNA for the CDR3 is TGTGCCAGCAGCCAAATCCGTCCCCTGGGGTCCGAGCAGTACTTC.

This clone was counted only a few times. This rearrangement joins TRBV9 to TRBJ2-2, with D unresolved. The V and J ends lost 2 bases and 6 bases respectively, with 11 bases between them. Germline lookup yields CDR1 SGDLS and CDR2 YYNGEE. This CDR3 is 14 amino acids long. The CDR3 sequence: CASSVRAAPGELFF. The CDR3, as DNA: TGTGCCAGCAGCGTTAGGGCGGCCCCCGGGGAGCTGTTTTTT.

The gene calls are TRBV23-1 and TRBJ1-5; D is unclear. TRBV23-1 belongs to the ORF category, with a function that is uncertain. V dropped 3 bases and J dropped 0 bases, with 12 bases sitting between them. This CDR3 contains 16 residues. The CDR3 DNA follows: TGCGCCAGCAGTCAGCTGAAACATGATAGCAATCAGCCCCAGCATTTT. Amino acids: CASSQLKHDSNQPQHF.

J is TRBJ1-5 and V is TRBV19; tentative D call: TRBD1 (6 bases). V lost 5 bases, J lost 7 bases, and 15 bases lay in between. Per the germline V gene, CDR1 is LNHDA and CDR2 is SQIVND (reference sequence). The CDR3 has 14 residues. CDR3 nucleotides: TGTGCCAGTAGTTCAACAGGGTTTTTGCAGCCCCAGCATTTT. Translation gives CASSSTGFLQPQHF. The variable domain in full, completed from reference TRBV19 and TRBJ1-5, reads DGGITQSPKYLFRKEGQNVTLSCEQNLNHDAMYWYRQDPGQGLRLIYYSQIVNDFQKGDIAEGYSVSREKKESFPLTVTSAQKNPTAFYLCASSSTGFLQPQHFGDGTRLSIL.

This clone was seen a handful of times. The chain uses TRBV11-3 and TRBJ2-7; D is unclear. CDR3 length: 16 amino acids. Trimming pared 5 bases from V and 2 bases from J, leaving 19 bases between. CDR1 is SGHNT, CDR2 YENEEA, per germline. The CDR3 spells CASSRLVTAIPYEQYF. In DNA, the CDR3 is TGTGCCAGCAGCCGCTTGGTAACGGCTATCCCCTACGAGCAGTACTTC.

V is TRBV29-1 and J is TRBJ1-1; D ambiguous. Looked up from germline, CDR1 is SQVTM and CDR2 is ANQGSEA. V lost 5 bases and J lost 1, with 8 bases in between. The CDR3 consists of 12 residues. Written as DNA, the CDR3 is TGCAGCGTTATGGTCGGGAACACTGAAGCTTTCTTT. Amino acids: CSVMVGNTEAFF.

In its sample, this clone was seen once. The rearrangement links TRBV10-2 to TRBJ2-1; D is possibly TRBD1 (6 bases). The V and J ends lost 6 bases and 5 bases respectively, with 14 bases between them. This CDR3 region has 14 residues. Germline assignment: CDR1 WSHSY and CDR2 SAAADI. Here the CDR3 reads CASRMGDTDNEQFF. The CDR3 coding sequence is TGCGCCAGCAGGATGGGGGACACCGACAATGAGCAGTTCTTC.

The CDR3 protein is CASSSSYGTDTQYF. CDR3 in DNA: TGTGCCAGTAGTTCGAGTTATGGAACAGATACGCAGTATTTT. This chain connects TRBV19 to TRBJ2-3; no reliable D call. Trimming took off 5 bases at V and 3 bases at J, with 12 bases between the two ends. The CDR3 contains 14 residues. Germline V gene sequence: CDR1 LNHDA, CDR2 SQIVND (reference sequence).